One and the same sample provided the 18 T cell receptor beta chains below, sequenced in a study of early T cells in non-severe SARS-CoV-2 infection. TCRdb recomputed calls from the 5' RACE reads with MiXCR, one row per CDR3 protein. The repertoire includes about 25,000 distinct CDR3 sequences, around 5.1% of them detected once, and 2.4% sits in the top ten. The sequencing input was whole blood. These receptors were obtained from an adult who was a healthcare worker with PCR-confirmed SARS-CoV-2 infection or an uninfected control (not recorded which).

This clonotype was observed many times. The rearrangement uses TRBV5-4 and TRBJ2-7; 7 nucleotides agree with TRBD1. Germline CDR1 is SGHNT and CDR2 is YYREEE (reference sequence). The CDR3 runs 15 residues. V shed 4 bases, J shed 1 base, and the junction held 8 bases outside the gene matches. In DNA, the CDR3 is TGTGCCAGCAGCGACAGGGATCGTGGGTCCTACGAGCAGTACTTC. It specifies CASSDRDRGSYEQYF.

This clonotype was detected ten times or more. V usage is TRBV7-9 and J usage is TRBJ2-5; D might be TRBD2 (5 bases). V was clipped by 4 bases and J by 2 bases, with 11 bases between them. CDR1 and CDR2 (germline): SEHNR, FQNEAQ (reference sequence). The CDR3 contains 14 residues. CDR3 amino acids: CASSSGLDQETQYF. CDR3 in DNA: TGTGCCAGCAGCTCCGGACTGGATCAAGAGACCCAGTACTTC.

This clonotype appeared many times. The CDR3 region is CASSLKAPPGGTEAFF. CDR3 bases: TGTGCCAGCAGCTTAAAAGCCCCCCCAGGGGGCACTGAAGCTTTCTTT. The genes are TRBV7-2 and TRBJ1-1; 7 nucleotides match TRBD1. Germline V gives CDR1 SGHTA, CDR2 FQGNSA. The CDR3 consists of 16 residues. J lost 4 bases, V lost 2 bases, and 10 bases had no gene match.

This clonotype occurred many times. The V call is TRBV12-3 or TRBV12-4, the J call TRBJ1-5; 8 bases map to TRBD1. The J segment lost 6 bases and the V segment lost 7 bases, leaving 8 bases of the junction unmatched. The CDR3 consists of 14 residues. The CDR3 is CASMWSGGLQPQHF. CDR3 DNA: TGTGCCAGCATGTGGTCAGGGGGCCTTCAGCCCCAGCATTTT.

The chain combines TRBV5-4 with TRBJ1-4, with D unclear. This CDR3 has 15 residues. The V end lost 0 bases, the J end lost 0 bases, and 6 bases lay between the germline ends. From germline, CDR1 is SGHNT and CDR2 YYREEE (reference sequence). CDR3 sequence reads: CASSLGGTTNEKLFF. In DNA form, the CDR3 reads TGTGCCAGCAGCTTGGGGGGTACAACTAATGAAAAACTGTTTTTT. Full variable domain (rest looked up from reference TRBV5-4 and TRBJ1-4): ETGVTQSPTHLIKTRGQQVTLRCSSQSGHNTVSWYQQALGQGPQFIFQYYREEENGRGNFPPRFSGLQFPNYSSELNVNALELDDSALYLCASSLGGTTNEKLFFGSGTQLSVL.

In its sample, this clonotype was seen a few times. This sequence joins TRBV7-9 and TRBJ2-5; D remains ambiguous. This CDR3 contains 15 residues. Per the germline V gene, CDR1 is SEHNR and CDR2 is FQNEAQ (reference sequence). V was trimmed by 4 bases and J by 0 bases, leaving 12 bases between them. The CDR3 DNA is TGTGCCAGCAGCTCCCACCCTGGGGACCAAGAGACCCAGTACTTC. Its protein is CASSSHPGDQETQYF.

This clonotype occurred many times. The rearrangement uses TRBV2 and TRBJ1-5; the D is unclear. The germline CDR1 and CDR2 sequences are SNHLY and FYNNEI. Trimming stripped 3 bases from V and 4 bases from J, with 7 bases between. The CDR3 has 13 residues. The CDR3 loop reads CASSELRNQPQHF. The CDR3 DNA is TGTGCCAGCAGTGAGTTAAGGAATCAGCCCCAGCATTTT.

In its sample, this clonotype was seen many times. J is TRBJ2-1 and V is TRBV6-4, with 16 bases identical to TRBD2. Germline-derived CDR1 and CDR2 are MRHNA and SNTAGT. CDR3 length equals 16 residues. The J segment lost 7 bases and the V segment lost 6 bases, leaving 6 bases of the junction unmatched. The CDR3, as DNA: TGTGCCAGCAGCACCCCGGGACTAGCGGGGGGGAATGAGCAGTTCTTC. It translates to CASSTPGLAGGNEQFF.

J is TRBJ2-3 and V is TRBV5-1; D is possibly TRBD1 (5 bases). Germline-derived CDR1 and CDR2 are SGHRS and YFSETQ. The CDR3 covers 15 residues. V dropped 2 bases and J dropped 5 bases, with 15 bases sitting between them. The CDR3 DNA sequence: TGCGCCAGCAGCTTCGGAGACAGCTCGCTAGATACGCAGTATTTT. Its translation: CASSFGDSSLDTQYF.

This clonotype was recorded many times. The chain employs TRBV5-6 and TRBJ1-2, with TRBD1 as a possible D gene (6 bases). Germline CDR1 and CDR2: SGHDT and YYEEEE. V was shortened by 1 base and J by 6 bases, with 10 bases between the two germline ends. This CDR3 is built from 13 residues. CDR3 DNA sequence: TGTGCCAGCAGCTTGAGGGGGGCAAATGGCTACACCTTC. As protein: CASSLRGANGYTF.

This clonotype was seen ten or more times. The rearrangement links TRBV29-1 to TRBJ2-7; maybe TRBD1 (7 bases). The ends were cut back, 1 base at V and 7 bases at J, with 20 bases in the middle. Germline V gene sequence: CDR1 SQVTM, CDR2 ANQGSEA. This CDR3 spans 15 amino acids. The CDR3 reads CSVEGGDGQAGEQYF. The DNA of the CDR3 is TGCAGCGTTGAAGGGGGGGATGGACAGGCGGGTGAGCAGTACTTC.

This clonotype was seen just once. One junction end does not reproduce the germline sequence, and a read error may be involved. The chain couples TRBV5-1 to TRBJ2-7; the D gene is possibly TRBD2 (6 bases). Per the germline V gene, CDR1 is SGHRS and CDR2 is YFSETQ. CDR3 length: 13 residues. The CDR3 is CVSALGGNYEQYF. The CDR3 nucleotides read TGCGTCAGCGCACTGGGAGGAAACTACGAGCAGTACTTC.

The J gene is TRBJ2-1, the V gene TRBV9, with TRBD2 identical over 8 bases. The V gene end was trimmed by 3 bases and the J gene end by 0 bases; junction bases not matched to a gene: 2. Germline V gives CDR1 SGDLS, CDR2 YYNGEE. The CDR3 runs 15 residues. This CDR3 reads CASSERGSSYNEQFF. The CDR3 DNA reads TGTGCCAGCAGCGAGCGGGGGAGCTCCTACAATGAGCAGTTCTTC. The complete variable domain, with remaining parts taken from reference TRBV9 and TRBJ2-1, reads DSGVTQTPKHLITATGQRVTLRCSPRSGDLSVYWYQQSLDQGLQFLIQYYNGEERAKGNILERFSAQQFPDLHSELNLSSLELGDSALYFCASSERGSSYNEQFFGPGTRLTVL.

This clonotype was picked up many times. The chain has TRBV12-3 or TRBV12-4 and TRBJ1-5; no reliable D call. The CDR3 runs to 15 residues. V lost 2 bases to trimming and J lost 0 bases, with 8 bases between them. Here the CDR3 reads CASSLITDSNQPQHF. CDR3 nucleotides: TGTGCCAGCAGTTTAATAACGGATAGCAATCAGCCCCAGCATTTT.

This clonotype has ten or more counts. This sequence joins TRBV7-2 and TRBJ2-3; D unresolved. Germline loops: CDR1 SGHTA, CDR2 FQGNSA. This CDR3 region has 15 residues. Trimming shortened V by 3 bases and J by 4 bases, and 14 bases separated the two germline ends. DNA of the CDR3: TGTGCCAGCAGCTTGCTTCTCCTAGGAGCAGATACGCAGTATTTT. Translating gives CASSLLLLGADTQYF.

This chain connects TRBV7-9 to TRBJ2-7, with D unclear. V lost 1 base and J lost 7, with 8 bases in between. The CDR3 runs to 12 residues. CDR1 SEHNR and CDR2 FQNEAQ come from the germline V gene (reference sequence). The CDR3 DNA is TGTGCCAGCAGCTTAGTCGAGTGGGAGCAGTACTTC. Its protein is CASSLVEWEQYF.

This clonotype was counted many times. The chain joins TRBV6-2 or TRBV6-3 to TRBJ1-2, with a possible D match to TRBD1 (5 bases). CDR3 length equals 15 residues. Germline V gene data show CDR1 as MNHEY and CDR2 as SVGEGT. V lost 6 bases and J lost 0, with 14 bases in between. CDR3 region: CASSHDRKANYGYTF. DNA of the CDR3: TGTGCCAGCAGCCACGACAGAAAAGCTAACTATGGCTACACCTTC.

This clonotype was counted ten times or more. The chain uses TRBV7-9 and TRBJ1-6; tentatively, D is TRBD1 (6 bases). Germline V CDR1 and CDR2: SEHNR, FQNEAQ (reference sequence). The CDR3 totals 14 residues. The ends were cut back, 3 bases at V and 7 bases at J, with 10 bases in the middle. This chain's CDR3 is CASSLTGPNSPLHF. CDR3 sequence (DNA): TGTGCCAGCAGCTTGACAGGACCAAATTCACCCCTCCACTTT.